This is a list of T cell receptor beta chains from one sample in a study of cytomegalovirus exposure and HLA in healthy donors. The method was immunoSEQ multiplex PCR; TCRdb's version includes in-frame clones alone and lacks a portion of them. The repertoire consists of 150,000 to 200,000 clones, with more than 70% occurring once and the leading ten covering about 1.6%. Input material: PBMCs. The source of these receptors is a woman aged 18-29 years in good health and CMV-seronegative. Both conserved end residues are part of each CDR3. The D gene is left open where the match is weak. The size of a clone is reported for some rows only, either as once, few or many, or as a class for expanded clones.

TRBD1,TRBV11-2,TRBJ1-5,.,CASSQGQDSNQPQHF,TGTGCCAGCAGCCAAGGACAGGATAGCAATCAGCCCCAGCATTTT
.,TRBV7-8,TRBJ2-7,.,CASRSRYRAYEQYF,TGTGCCAGCAGATCTCGGTACAGGGCATACGAGCAGTACTTC
.,TRBV4-1,TRBJ1-6,.,CASRATGSYNSPLHF,TGCGCCAGCAGGGCTACGGGCTCCTATAATTCACCCCTCCACTTT
.,TRBV29-1,TRBJ2-1,.,CSTGNPTQTEQFF,TGCAGCACTGGCAATCCGACCCAGACAGAGCAGTTCTTC
TRBD1,TRBV27,TRBJ2-6,.,CASTRETGSGANVLTF,TGTGCCAGCACAAGGGAGACAGGGTCTGGGGCCAACGTCCTGACTTTC
TRBD2,TRBV5-1,TRBJ2-5,.,CASSPTPQREIETQYF,TGCGCCAGCAGCCCGACACCCCAGCGGGAGATCGAGACCCAGTACTTC
.,TRBV9,TRBJ2-1,.,CASSVADSYYNEQFF,TGTGCCAGCAGCGTAGCGGACAGTTACTACAATGAGCAGTTCTTC
.,TRBV19,TRBJ1-2,.,CASSISRVFGYTF,TGTGCCAGTAGTATAAGCAGGGTCTTCGGCTACACCTTC
TRBD1,TRBV4-1,TRBJ2-5,.,CASSQLLTGGAETQYF,TGCGCCAGCAGCCAACTATTGACAGGGGGCGCGGAGACCCAGTACTTC
.,TRBV19,TRBJ1-4,.,CASSPGRRGTNEKLFF,TGTGCCAGTAGTCCGGGGCGTCGGGGGACTAATGAAAAACTGTTTTTT
TRBD2,TRBV7-2,TRBJ2-1,once,CASSEGLANNEQFF,TGTGCCAGCAGCGAGGGACTAGCGAACAATGAGCAGTTCTTC
.,TRBV6-5,TRBJ1-2,once,CASRLIREGGYTF,TGTGCCAGCAGACTAATCAGGGAGGGTGGCTACACCTTC
TRBD2,TRBV25-1,TRBJ2-1,.,CASSEGLAQFF,TGTGCCAGCAGTGAAGGACTAGCGCAGTTCTTC
TRBD1,TRBV27,TRBJ2-7,.,CASSGTGTGGYEQYF,TGTGCCAGCAGTGGGACCGGGACAGGGGGCTACGAGCAGTACTTC
TRBD1,TRBV7-3,TRBJ2-2,.,CASSSRGLAGELFF,TGTGCCAGCAGCTCCAGGGGGCTTGCCGGGGAGCTGTTTTTT
.,TRBV5-1,TRBJ1-5,.,CASSLTGNSGQPQHF,TGCGCCAGCAGCTTGACAGGTAATTCGGGTCAGCCCCAGCATTTT
TRBD2,TRBV5-6,TRBJ2-7,.,CASTRGWREVTYEQYF,TGTGCCAGCACCAGGGGCTGGCGGGAGGTAACCTACGAGCAGTACTTC
TRBD1,TRBV7-2,TRBJ1-1,.,CASSPRTGNTEAFF,TGTGCCAGCAGCCCAAGGACAGGGAACACTGAAGCTTTCTTT
.,TRBV11-2,TRBJ1-1,.,CASSPDIYRAGNTEAFF,TGTGCCAGCAGCCCCGATATCTACAGGGCGGGGAACACTGAAGCTTTCTTT
TRBD2,TRBV27,TRBJ2-3,.,CASSLSLVGGLATDTQYF,TGTGCCAGCAGTTTATCATTGGTAGGGGGACTAGCAACAGATACGCAGTATTTT
TRBD1,TRBV19,TRBJ2-2,.,CASIPLDRVGTGELFF,TGTGCCAGTATCCCGCTGGACAGGGTAGGGACCGGGGAGCTGTTTTTT
.,TRBV5-1,TRBJ1-3,.,CASSTRGQSSGNTIYF,TGCGCCAGCAGCACGCGGGGCCAGAGCTCTGGAAACACCATATATTTT
.,TRBV11-2,TRBJ2-7,.,CASSLGSNYEQYF,TGTGCCAGCAGCTTAGGGAGTAACTACGAGCAGTACTTC
TRBD1,TRBV18,TRBJ2-1,.,CATGTGQGTNEQFF,TGTGCCACTGGGACGGGACAGGGGACGAATGAGCAGTTCTTC
TRBD1,TRBV5-6,TRBJ2-2,.,CASSLGQGMVGELFF,TGTGCCAGCAGCTTAGGACAGGGCATGGTCGGGGAGCTGTTTTTT
TRBD2,TRBV7-3,TRBJ2-1,.,CASSLKGLVLGNEQFF,TGTGCCAGCAGCTTAAAGGGACTAGTTCTGGGTAATGAGCAGTTCTTC
TRBD2,TRBV2,TRBJ2-5,.,CASRSPGGRFQETQYF,TGTGCCAGCAGATCCCCGGGCGGGAGGTTCCAAGAGACCCAGTACTTC
TRBD1,TRBV7-9,TRBJ1-2,.,CASSLGAGVTGSGYGYTF,TGTGCCAGCAGCTTAGGGGCAGGAGTGACAGGGAGCGGGTATGGCTACACCTTC
.,TRBV5-5,TRBJ1-5,.,CASSGREGMTSNQPQHF,TGTGCCAGCAGTGGCCGTGAGGGAATGACGAGCAATCAGCCCCAGCATTTT
.,TRBV18,TRBJ1-1,.,CASSEDMNTEAFF,TGTGCCAGCTCAGAAGACATGAACACTGAAGCTTTCTTT
TRBD1,TRBV30,TRBJ2-7,.,CAWRGTGGYEQYF,TGTGCCTGGAGGGGGACAGGCGGCTACGAGCAGTACTTC
TRBD1,TRBV7-6,TRBJ1-2,.,CASSPGQVRYGYTF,TGTGCCAGCAGCCCTGGACAGGTGCGCTATGGCTACACCTTC
.,TRBV5-4,TRBJ2-3,.,CASSAPTGKLSTDTQYF,TGTGCCAGCAGCGCTCCTACAGGGAAGTTAAGCACAGATACGCAGTATTTT
.,TRBV6-5,TRBJ2-7,.,CASSSPLSYEQYF,TGTGCCAGCAGTTCCCCATTGTCCTACGAGCAGTACTTC
.,TRBV29-1,TRBJ1-1,.,CSVEDLANTEAFF,TGCAGCGTTGAAGATCTAGCAAACACTGAAGCTTTCTTT
.,TRBV18,TRBJ1-4,.,CASSPRSKLATNEKLFF,TGTGCCAGCTCACCACGGAGCAAGCTCGCAACTAATGAAAAACTGTTTTTT
.,TRBV9,TRBJ2-7,.,CASSGADVTYEQYF,TGTGCCAGCAGCGGGGCAGATGTAACCTACGAGCAGTACTTC
TRBD1,TRBV18,TRBJ2-2,.,CASSPDSGQGTGELFF,TGTGCCAGCTCACCTGACTCGGGACAGGGGACCGGGGAGCTGTTTTTT
TRBD1,TRBV6-4,TRBJ1-2,.,CASRKGQGYGYTF,TGTGCCAGCAGGAAAGGACAGGGCTATGGCTACACCTTC
TRBD2,TRBV2,TRBJ2-3,.,CASRYTSGSGDTQYF,TGTGCCAGCAGGTACACTAGCGGGAGTGGAGATACGCAGTATTTT
TRBD2,TRBV29-1,TRBJ2-7,.,CSGGTSGKSSYEQYF,TGCAGCGGGGGGACTAGCGGCAAGAGCTCCTACGAGCAGTACTTC
.,TRBV7-9,TRBJ1-1,.,CASSEQLNTEAFF,TGTGCCAGCTCGGAACAGCTGAACACTGAAGCTTTCTTT
.,TRBV4-1,TRBJ1-2,.,CASSQDSGIYGYTF,TGCGCCAGCAGCCAAGATTCCGGGATCTATGGCTACACCTTC
TRBD2,TRBV14,TRBJ2-5,.,CASSQWGNMAGVLETQYF,TGTGCCAGCAGCCAATGGGGGAACATGGCGGGAGTATTGGAGACCCAGTACTTC
.,TRBV7-6,TRBJ2-2,.,CASNSPGQNTGELFF,TGTGCCAGCAATTCACCGGGACAGAACACCGGGGAGCTGTTTTTT
.,TRBV5-1,TRBJ1-2,.,CASSLDAGTSYGYTF,TGCGCCAGCAGCTTGGATGCAGGTACCTCCTATGGCTACACCTTC